This T cell receptor (beta chain) was retrieved from a study of blood T cell repertoires in COVID-19. Germline V gene lookup returns CDR1 LGHNA and CDR2 YNFKEQ. V shed 4 bases, J shed 2 bases, and the junction held 4 bases outside the gene matches. This CDR3 comprises 15 residues. Sequenced by immunoSEQ multiplex PCR; TCRdb stores in-frame clones only, minus some. The data contain 400,000 to 500,000 clones, roughly 90% of them seen just once; the ten biggest clones take up 1.8%. Sequencing was carried out using PBMCs or T cells enriched from blood (not recorded which). This receptor was identified in a woman aged 35 to 49 who had recovered from COVID-19. The chain uses TRBV4-2 and TRBJ1-2; TRBD1 aligns across 10 bases. CDR3 coding DNA: TGTGCCAGCAGCCCAGGGGGACAGGGGAACTATGGCTACACCTTC. Amino acids: CASSPGGQGNYGYTF.